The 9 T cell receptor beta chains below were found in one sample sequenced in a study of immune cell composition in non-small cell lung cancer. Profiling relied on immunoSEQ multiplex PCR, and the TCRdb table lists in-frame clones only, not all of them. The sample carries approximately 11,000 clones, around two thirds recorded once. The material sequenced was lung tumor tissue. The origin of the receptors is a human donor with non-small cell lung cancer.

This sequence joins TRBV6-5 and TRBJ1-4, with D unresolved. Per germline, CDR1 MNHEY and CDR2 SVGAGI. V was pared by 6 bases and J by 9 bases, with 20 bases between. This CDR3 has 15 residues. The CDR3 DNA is TGTGCCAGCAGCTTACGCCGGGGTAGGTTCCAAAAACTGTTTTTT. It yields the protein CASSLRRGRFQKLFF.

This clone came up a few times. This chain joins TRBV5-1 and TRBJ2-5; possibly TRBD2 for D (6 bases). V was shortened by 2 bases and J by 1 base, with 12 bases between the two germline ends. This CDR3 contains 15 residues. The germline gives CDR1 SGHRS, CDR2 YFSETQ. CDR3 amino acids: CASSLAGTPQETQYF. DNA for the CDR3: TGCGCCAGCAGCTTAGCCGGGACTCCCCAAGAGACCCAGTACTTC. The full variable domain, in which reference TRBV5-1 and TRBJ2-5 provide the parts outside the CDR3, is KAGVTQTPRYLIKTRGQQVTLSCSPISGHRSVSWYQQTPGQGLQFLFEYFSETQRNKGNFPGRFSGRQFSNSRSEMNVSTLELGDSALYLCASSLAGTPQETQYFGPGTRLLVL.

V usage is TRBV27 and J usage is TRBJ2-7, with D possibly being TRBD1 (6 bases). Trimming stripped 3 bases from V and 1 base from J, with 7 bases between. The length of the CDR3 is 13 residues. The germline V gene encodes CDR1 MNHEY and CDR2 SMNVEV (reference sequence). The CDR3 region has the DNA TGTGCCAGCAGTTTGACAGGATCCTACGAGCAGTACTTC. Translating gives CASSLTGSYEQYF.

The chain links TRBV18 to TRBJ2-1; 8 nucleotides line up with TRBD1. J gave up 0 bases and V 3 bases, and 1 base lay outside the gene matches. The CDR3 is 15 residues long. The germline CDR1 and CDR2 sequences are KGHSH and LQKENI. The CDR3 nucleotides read TGTGCCAGCTCACCCGGGACAGGCTCCTACAATGAGCAGTTCTTC. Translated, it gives CASSPGTGSYNEQFF.

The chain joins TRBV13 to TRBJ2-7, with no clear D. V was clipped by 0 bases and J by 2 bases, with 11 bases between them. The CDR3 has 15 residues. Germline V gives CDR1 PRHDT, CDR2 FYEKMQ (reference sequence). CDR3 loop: CASSLGGRFAYEQYF. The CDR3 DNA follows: TGTGCCAGCAGCTTAGGAGGCAGGTTCGCCTACGAGCAGTACTTC.

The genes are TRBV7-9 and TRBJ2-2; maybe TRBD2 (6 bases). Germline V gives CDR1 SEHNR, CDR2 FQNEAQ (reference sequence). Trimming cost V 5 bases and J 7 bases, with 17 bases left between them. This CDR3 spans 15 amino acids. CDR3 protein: CASSTWTGALGELFF. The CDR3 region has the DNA TGTGCCAGCAGCACCTGGACGGGAGCACTCGGGGAGCTGTTTTTT.

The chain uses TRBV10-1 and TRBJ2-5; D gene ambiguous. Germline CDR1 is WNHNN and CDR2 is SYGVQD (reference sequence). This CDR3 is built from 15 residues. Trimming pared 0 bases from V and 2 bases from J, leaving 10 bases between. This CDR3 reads CASSESLTAQETQYF. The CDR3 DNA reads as TGCGCCAGCAGTGAGTCCCTAACAGCACAAGAGACCCAGTACTTC.

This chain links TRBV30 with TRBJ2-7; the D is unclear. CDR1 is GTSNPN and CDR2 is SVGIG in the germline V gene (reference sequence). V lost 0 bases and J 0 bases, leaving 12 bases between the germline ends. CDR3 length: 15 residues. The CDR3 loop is CAWSVMGTTSYEQYF. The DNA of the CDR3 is TGTGCCTGGAGTGTGATGGGTACTACCTCCTACGAGCAGTACTTC.

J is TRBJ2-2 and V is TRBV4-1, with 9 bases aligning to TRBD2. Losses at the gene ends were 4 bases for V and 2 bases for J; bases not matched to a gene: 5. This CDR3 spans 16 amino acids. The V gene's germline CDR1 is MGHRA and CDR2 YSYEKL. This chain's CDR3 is CASSLRLAENTGELFF. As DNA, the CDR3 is TGCGCCAGCAGCCTTCGACTAGCGGAAAACACCGGGGAGCTGTTTTTT.